Shown below are 25 T cell receptor beta chains from a single sample sequenced in a study of shared clonotypes between healthy human individuals. The repertoire was sequenced with immunoSEQ multiplex PCR; TCRdb's copy has only in-frame clones and lacks some. The data hold roughly 2.5 million clones, with around 90% observed a single time. Specimen: naive CD4+ T cells sorted from blood. Subset: CD45RA+ positively selected. The origin of the receptors is a man in his late teens or twenties in good health.

This clone has a single count. The gene calls are TRBV7-2 and TRBJ2-7; TRBD2 matches 14 bases. The V segment lost 4 bases and the J segment 6 bases; nucleotides outside the gene matches: 11. This CDR3 contains 17 residues. In germline, CDR1 is SGHTA, CDR2 FQGNSA. Written as DNA, the CDR3 is TGTGCCAGCAGCTCGGGGACTAGCGGGAGACCGGGGGCCGAGCAGTACTTC. Amino acids: CASSSGTSGRPGAEQYF.

The V and J genes are TRBV6-1 and TRBJ2-7; 8 nucleotides agree with TRBD2. Germline V gene data show CDR1 as MNHNS and CDR2 as SASEGT. The CDR3 sequence is 14 residues long. The V and J ends lost 4 bases and 2 bases, in that order; junction bases with no gene match: 4. The CDR3 DNA sequence: TGTGCCAGCAGTGTCACTAGCGGTGCCTACGAGCAGTACTTC. It yields the protein CASSVTSGAYEQYF.

The chain uses TRBV9 and TRBJ1-3, with 7 bases matching TRBD1. CDR3 length: 15 residues. V dropped 4 bases and J dropped 1; count of bases not matched to a gene: 5. CDR1 is SGDLS, CDR2 YYNGEE, per germline. The CDR3 DNA sequence: TGTGCCAGCAGCCCTGACAGGGCTTCTGGAAACACCATATATTTT. Translated: CASSPDRASGNTIYF.

The chain has TRBV28 and TRBJ2-4, with D maybe TRBD2 (6 bases). The germline V gene has CDR1 MDHEN and CDR2 SYDVKM. The CDR3 totals 14 residues. V was shortened by 3 bases and J by 1 base, with 7 bases between the two germline ends. CDR3 region: CASSLEGAKNIQYF. In DNA, the CDR3 is TGTGCCAGCAGTTTGGAGGGGGCCAAAAACATTCAGTACTTC.

This chain connects TRBV6-1 to TRBJ2-7; D remains ambiguous. Germline V lookup: CDR1 MNHNS, CDR2 SASEGT. V lost 7 bases to trimming and J lost 0 bases, with 16 bases between them. The CDR3 loop spans 15 amino acids. The CDR3 sequence: CASKKKGHISYEQYF. The CDR3 DNA reads TGTGCCAGCAAGAAGAAGGGTCATATCTCCTACGAGCAGTACTTC.

The chain employs TRBV6-1 and TRBJ1-1, with D possibly TRBD1 on 5 matching bases. This CDR3 region has 13 residues. Trimming left V 4 bases short and J 5 bases short, with 11 bases between. Germline V lookup: CDR1 MNHNS, CDR2 SASEGT. CDR3 sequence reads: CASSVSSGTEAFF. CDR3 nucleotides: TGTGCCAGCAGTGTTAGTTCAGGGACTGAAGCTTTCTTT.

The chain couples TRBV28 to TRBJ1-2, with no clear D. This CDR3 comprises 11 residues. V lost 6 bases and J 7 bases, leaving 9 bases between the germline ends. CDR1 and CDR2 from the germline V gene are MDHEN and SYDVKM. CDR3 sequence reads: CASSAWRGYTF. The CDR3 DNA reads TGTGCCAGCAGCGCTTGGCGTGGCTACACCTTC.

J is TRBJ2-1 and V is TRBV5-1; D is perhaps TRBD1 (5 bases). V was pared by 0 bases and J by 5 bases, with 12 bases between. The CDR3 has 15 residues. The germline CDR1 and CDR2 sequences are SGHRS and YFSETQ. CDR3 nucleotides: TGCGCCAGCAGCTTGGAACCCGCAGGGAACAATGAGCAGTTCTTC. It yields the protein CASSLEPAGNNEQFF.

Note on this clone: In the same sample, other DNA sequences code for this CDR3. The CDR3 DNA reads TGTGCCAGCAGCAGGACAGGGAGCACAGATACGCAGTATTTT. Residues: CASSRTGSTDTQYF. This chain links TRBV6-6 with TRBJ2-3; 8 nucleotides match TRBD1. The ends lost 6 bases at V and 0 bases at J; junction bases unmatched: 2. The CDR3 consists of 14 residues. Germline V lookup: CDR1 MNHNY, CDR2 SVGAGI (reference sequence).

The genes are TRBV12-2 and TRBJ1-5. TRBV12-2 counts as a pseudogene. The CDR3 runs 18 residues. CDR3 loop: CASRLAFGWGESNQPQHF. The CDR3, as DNA: TGTGCAAGTCGCTTAGCGTTTGGTTGGGGGGAATCTAATCAGCCCCAGCATTTT.

V and J are TRBV7-9 and TRBJ1-2; D gene uncertain. This CDR3 comprises 15 residues. V lost 2 bases to trimming and J lost 2 bases, with 12 bases between them. CDR1 SEHNR and CDR2 FQNEAQ come from the germline V gene (reference sequence). The CDR3 loop is CASSLMAAQNYGYTF. The CDR3, as DNA: TGTGCCAGCAGCTTAATGGCAGCCCAGAACTATGGCTACACCTTC.

The chain carries TRBV10-2 and TRBJ2-5; D call uncertain. The CDR3 consists of 12 residues. V was pared by 2 bases and J by 7 bases, with 8 bases between. Per the germline V gene, CDR1 is WSHSY and CDR2 is SAAADI. CDR3 DNA: TGCGCCAGCAGTGAGCTTAGTGTGACCCAGTACTTC. Its translation: CASSELSVTQYF.

The chain recombines TRBV11-2 with TRBJ2-5; possibly TRBD1 for D (8 bases). The CDR3 spans 14 residues. Germline V gene lookup returns CDR1 SGHAT and CDR2 FQNNGV. V shed 4 bases and J shed 9 bases, with 18 bases lying between them. The CDR3 protein is CASSSETGAGAQYF. The CDR3 nucleotides read TGTGCCAGCAGCTCAGAGACAGGGGCGGGAGCCCAGTACTTC.

V gene TRBV19 combines with J gene TRBJ2-1; TRBD2 agrees at 7 bases. With V trimmed by 5 bases and J by 6 bases, 10 bases remained unmatched. This CDR3 is built from 15 residues. From germline, CDR1 is LNHDA and CDR2 SQIVND (reference sequence). The CDR3 spells CASSLAGAGPNEQFF. The CDR3 coding sequence is TGTGCCAGTAGTTTGGCGGGAGCTGGACCCAATGAGCAGTTCTTC.

This clone was seen a single time. This same CDR3 is encoded by further DNA sequences in the sample. This sequence joins TRBV19 and TRBJ1-1; the D is unclear. Per germline, CDR1 LNHDA and CDR2 SQIVND (reference sequence). V lost 2 bases and J lost 0, with 4 bases in between. CDR3 length: 13 amino acids. The CDR3 sequence is CASSIRLNTEAFF. CDR3 nucleotides: TGTGCCAGTAGTATACGCCTGAACACTGAAGCTTTCTTT.

The CDR3 spells CASVRGDRDSAPLHF. The CDR3 DNA reads TGTGCTAGTGTTAGGGGGGACAGGGATTCGGCACCCCTCCACTTT. V gene TRBV12-5 combines with J gene TRBJ1-6; 9 nucleotides line up with TRBD1. The CDR3 is made up of 15 amino acids. CDR1 is LGHNT, CDR2 FRNRAP, per germline. Trimming removed 7 bases from V and 11 bases from J; junction bases left unmatched: 12.

The V gene is TRBV9, the J gene TRBJ1-4; D may be TRBD1 (6 bases). Germline CDR1 and CDR2: SGDLS and YYNGEE. V dropped 0 bases and J dropped 4 bases, with 10 bases sitting between them. The CDR3 sequence is 15 residues long. The CDR3 DNA reads as TGTGCCAGCAGCGTAGGGACAGAGATTAATGAAAAACTGTTTTTT. This translates into CASSVGTEINEKLFF.

This clone was recorded once. The J gene is TRBJ2-5, the V gene TRBV7-9; 9 nucleotides align to TRBD1. The DNA end favors TRBJ2-7, so the J call may be wrong. In germline, CDR1 is SEHNR, CDR2 FQNEAQ (reference sequence). The CDR3 extends over 15 amino acids. As DNA, the CDR3 is TGTGCCAGCAGTATCGGACAGGGGTCTACCTACGAGCAGTACTTC. The encoded protein is CASSIGQGSTYEQYF.

The chain is built from TRBV7-3 and TRBJ2-3; 9 positions agree with TRBD2. The CDR3 length is 15 residues. Losses at the gene ends were 2 bases for V and 4 bases for J; bases not matched to a gene: 4. Germline CDR1 SGHTA, CDR2 FQGTGA. Here the CDR3 DNA reads TGTGCCAGCAGCTTAGAAGGCGGGGGGGCAGATACGCAGTATTTT. Its protein product is CASSLEGGGADTQYF.

Note on this clone: Within the sample, other DNA sequences also encode this same CDR3. The J gene is TRBJ2-3, the V gene TRBV11-3; D gene unclear. The germline V and J ends were trimmed by 3 bases and 1 base, with 5 bases remaining between them. This CDR3 comprises 13 residues. The V gene's germline CDR1 is SGHNT and CDR2 YENEEA. CDR3 residues: CASSLYGTDTQYF. As DNA, the CDR3 is TGTGCCAGCAGCTTGTATGGCACAGATACGCAGTATTTT.

This rearrangement joins TRBV5-1 to TRBJ2-2; perhaps TRBD1 as D (6 bases). The CDR3 runs to 17 residues. V lost 4 bases to trimming and J lost 7 bases, with 23 bases between them. Germline values: CDR1 SGHRS, CDR2 YFSETQ. For the CDR3, the DNA is TGCGCCAGCAGCAGGGACAACGCCGTCCCCGGGGACGGGGAGCTGTTTTTT. As protein: CASSRDNAVPGDGELFF. Full variable domain (rest looked up from reference TRBV5-1 and TRBJ2-2): KAGVTQTPRYLIKTRGQQVTLSCSPISGHRSVSWYQQTPGQGLQFLFEYFSETQRNKGNFPGRFSGRQFSNSRSEMNVSTLELGDSALYLCASSRDNAVPGDGELFFGEGSRLTVL.

The rearrangement uses TRBV4-1 and TRBJ2-3, with TRBD2 matching 11 bases. J gave up 1 base and V 2 bases, and 8 bases lay outside the gene matches. The V gene's germline CDR1 is MGHRA and CDR2 YSYEKL. This CDR3 contains 18 residues. CDR3 nucleotide sequence: TGCGCCAGCAGCCAATCTTATCTAGCGGGGGGCGGCACAGATACGCAGTATTTT. It encodes CASSQSYLAGGGTDTQYF.

The V gene is TRBV10-3, the J gene TRBJ1-6; a weak D match, TRBD1 (5 bases). V lost 3 bases, J lost 10 bases, and 13 bases lay in between. The germline V gene encodes CDR1 ENHRY and CDR2 SYGVKD. This CDR3 is 14 amino acids long. CDR3 loop: CAISERAEGSPLHF. The DNA for the CDR3 is TGTGCCATCAGTGAAAGGGCAGAGGGGTCACCCCTCCACTTT.

This chain uses TRBV15 with TRBJ1-6; D is unresolved. Germline-derived CDR1 and CDR2 are LNHNV and YYDKDF (reference sequence). Between the trimmed V and J ends, which lost 7 bases and 0 bases, there was a span of 19 bases. The CDR3 is made up of 18 amino acids. As DNA, the CDR3 is TGTGCCACCACTCTCCGTCGGAGTCGGAGCTCCTATAATTCACCCCTCCACTTT. Protein sequence: CATTLRRSRSSYNSPLHF.

The CDR3 DNA is TGTGCCAGCAGTCCTGGGACAGGGTCAGCCTACAATGAGCAGTTCTTC. Amino acids: CASSPGTGSAYNEQFF. This sequence joins TRBV5-6 and TRBJ2-1; 9 positions agree with TRBD1. CDR3 size: 16 residues. The V gene end was trimmed by 5 bases and the J gene end by 2 bases; junction bases not matched to a gene: 8. Germline CDR1 and CDR2: SGHDT and YYEEEE.